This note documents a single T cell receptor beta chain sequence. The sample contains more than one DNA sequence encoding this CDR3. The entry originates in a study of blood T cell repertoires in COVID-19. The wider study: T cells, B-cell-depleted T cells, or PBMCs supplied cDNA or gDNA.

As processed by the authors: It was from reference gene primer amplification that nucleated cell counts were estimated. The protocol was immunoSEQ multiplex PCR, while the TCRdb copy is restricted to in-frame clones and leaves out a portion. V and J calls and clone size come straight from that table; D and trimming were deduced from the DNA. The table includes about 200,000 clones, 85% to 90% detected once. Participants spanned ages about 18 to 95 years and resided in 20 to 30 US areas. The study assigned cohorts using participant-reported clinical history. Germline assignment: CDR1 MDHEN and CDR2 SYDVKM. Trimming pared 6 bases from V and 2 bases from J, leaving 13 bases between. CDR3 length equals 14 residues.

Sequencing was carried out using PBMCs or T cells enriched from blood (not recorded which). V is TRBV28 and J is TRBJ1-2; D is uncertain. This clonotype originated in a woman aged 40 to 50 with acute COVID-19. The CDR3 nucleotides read TGTGCCAGCAGCCTAGGCGCGGTGAACTATGGCTACACCTTC. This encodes CASSLGAVNYGYTF.